This T cell receptor beta chain was captured by sequencing in a study of CD8 T cells in ankylosing spondylitis. Germline V lookup: CDR1 SGDLS, CDR2 YYNGEE. The V and J ends lost 5 bases and 0 bases respectively, with 8 bases between them. The CDR3 totals 13 residues. Study findings and constraints: Disease-linked clones were reportedly significantly enriched in matched ankylosing spondylitis synovial fluid. Within ankylosing spondylitis blood, a TCR beta motif made up of several highly homologous variants appeared to be characteristic.

A single record per CDR3 protein comes from TCRdb applying MiXCR to the 5' RACE reads. In the table there are 10,000 or so distinct CDR3 sequences, 6% of which are singletons. By share of the sample, this clonotype is medium-sized. Its antigen is not identified. The source of this sequence is a female donor with ankylosing spondylitis or in good health (not recorded which). The V gene is TRBV9, the J gene TRBJ1-1; D not resolved. Input material: blood, either unsorted or a sorted T cell fraction (not recorded which). DNA for the CDR3: TGTGCCAGCAGTCCCTTTATGAACACTGAAGCTTTCTTT. Encoded protein: CASSPFMNTEAFF. Using reference TRBV9 and TRBJ1-1 for the parts outside the CDR3, the full variable domain is DSGVTQTPKHLITATGQRVTLRCSPRSGDLSVYWYQQSLDQGLQFLIQYYNGEERAKGNILERFSAQQFPDLHSELNLSSLELGDSALYFCASSPFMNTEAFFGQGTRLTVV.